A selection of T cell receptor beta chains follows, all from one sample in a study of neurological immune-mediated disorders. MiXCR was run by TCRdb on the 5' RACE reads, yielding one entry per CDR3 protein. The sample lists 55,000 to 75,000 distinct CDR3 sequences; 2% to 3% were seen once. Sequencing was done on a sample of PBMCs. The receptors here all came from a man aged 50-59 years with multiple sclerosis. CDR3s include the opening cysteine and the closing phenylalanine or tryptophan. The D gene is left open where the match is weak. The size entry gives how often the clone was seen (once, few, many) or a class if it is expanded.

V,size,J,D,CDR3,DNA
TRBV7-9,many,TRBJ2-2,NA,CASSPAKWGPNTGELFF,TGTGCCAGCAGCCCTGCTAAATGGGGGCCGAACACCGGGGAGCTGTTTTTT
TRBV20-1,many,TRBJ1-1,NA,CSAISLARRNTEAFF,TGCAGTGCCATATCTCTCGCCCGGCGGAACACTGAAGCTTTCTTT
TRBV10-3,many,TRBJ2-5,NA,CAISESPQETQYF,TGTGCCATCAGTGAGTCCCCGCAAGAGACCCAGTACTTC
TRBV20-1,many,TRBJ2-1,TRBD2,CSARLAGGSIDEQFF,TGCAGTGCGAGACTAGCGGGGGGCAGTATAGATGAGCAGTTCTTC
TRBV5-1,many,TRBJ2-2,NA,CASSLAAAGTGELFF,TGCGCCAGCAGCTTGGCAGCTGCCGGAACCGGGGAGCTGTTTTTT
TRBV3-1,many,TRBJ1-5,NA,CASSQAGTNQPQHF,TGTGCCAGCAGCCAAGCCGGGACCAATCAGCCCCAGCATTTT
TRBV12-3/TRBV12-4,many,TRBJ2-7,TRBD2,CASSLGTSGGKYF,TGTGCCAGCAGTTTGGGGACTAGCGGGGGAAAGTACTTC
TRBV20-1,many,TRBJ2-3,TRBD2,CSARDERDQRGLTDTQYF,TGCAGTGCTAGAGATGAGCGTGACCAGCGGGGACTCACAGATACGCAGTATTTT
TRBV12-5,many,TRBJ2-6,NA,CASGLGSLGANVLTF,TGTGCTAGTGGTTTGGGGTCTTTGGGGGCCAACGTCCTGACTTTC
TRBV5-1,many,TRBJ2-1,NA,CASRPAPGGSYNEQFF,TGCGCCAGCAGACCTGCCCCCGGGGGCTCCTACAATGAGCAGTTCTTC
TRBV5-1,many,TRBJ2-7,NA,CASSLIGDSYEQYF,TGCGCCAGCAGCTTAATTGGGGATTCCTACGAGCAGTACTTC
TRBV7-3,many,TRBJ2-3,TRBD2,CASRDGLAGADTQYF,TGTGCCAGCAGAGACGGACTAGCGGGGGCAGATACGCAGTATTTT
TRBV28,many,TRBJ1-6,NA,CASRSGTVNSPLHF,TGTGCCAGCAGGTCCGGGACTGTGAATTCACCCCTCCACTTT
TRBV7-8,many,TRBJ2-2,NA,CASSASGGATGELFF,TGTGCCAGCAGCGCCTCGGGGGGCGCAACCGGGGAGCTGTTTTTT
TRBV14,many,TRBJ2-7,NA,CASSRQSNRVHEQYF,TGTGCCAGCAGCCGACAGAGCAATCGCGTCCACGAGCAGTACTTC
TRBV6-5,many,TRBJ2-2,NA,CASSSTSFLTGELFF,TGTGCCAGCAGTTCTACTAGCTTCCTGACCGGGGAGCTGTTTTTT
TRBV5-1,many,TRBJ2-2,TRBD1,CASSLSQGATGELFF,TGCGCCAGCAGCTTGTCGCAGGGGGCCACCGGGGAGCTGTTTTTT
TRBV5-6,many,TRBJ2-5,NA,CASSLVGRSQETQYF,TGTGCCAGCAGCTTGGTGGGGCGATCTCAAGAGACCCAGTACTTC
TRBV3-1,many,TRBJ2-2,TRBD2,CASSSRGGDTGELFF,TGTGCCAGCAGCTCGCGGGGGGGAGACACCGGGGAGCTGTTTTTT
TRBV15,many,TRBJ2-3,NA,CATSSRGDTQYF,TGTGCCACCAGCTCCCGGGGGGATACGCAGTATTTT
TRBV10-3,many,TRBJ2-5,NA,CAISLTAGSQETQYF,TGTGCCATCAGCCTAACTGCAGGATCTCAAGAGACCCAGTACTTC
TRBV7-2,many,TRBJ2-7,TRBD1,CASSFAGTGIYEQYF,TGTGCCAGCAGCTTTGCCGGGACAGGTATCTACGAGCAGTACTTC
TRBV27,many,TRBJ1-2,NA,CASSFIGGYRYGYTF,TGTGCCAGCAGTTTTATAGGGGGGTATCGCTATGGCTACACCTTC